Presented here are 22 T cell receptor beta chains from one specimen sequenced in a study of CXCR3-negative and CXCR3-positive naive CD8 T cells. The libraries of TRB cDNA were constructed through 5' RACE using UMI labels. TCRdb reprocessed the 5' RACE reads; each CDR3 protein has one entry and no DNA is given. Its table lists some 48,000 distinct CDR3 sequences. The source material was naive CXCR3- CD8+ T cells from blood. Described subset: CD45RO-CCR7+CD27+CD95- naive CD8+ T cells lacking CXCR3 (TNR3-). The receptors derive from a human donor in good health. Some clones in this sample may be carry-over from other donors' samples.

The V call is TRBV5-1, the J call TRBJ2-5; no DNA is available, so the TRBD2 call from TCRdb remains unchecked. CDR1 is SGHRS, CDR2 YFSETQ, per germline. The CDR3 length is 15 residues. The CDR3 spells CASSYEASDQETQYF.

This chain uses TRBV29-1 with TRBJ2-3; there is no DNA to check the TCRdb D call of TRBD2. CDR1 is SQVTM and CDR2 is ANQGSEA in the germline V gene. CDR3 length: 17 residues. The CDR3 sequence is CSVERPGGAYSTDTQYF.

The gene calls are TRBV12-3 or TRBV12-4 and TRBJ2-7. The CDR3 is 14 residues long. The CDR3 loop is CASSFRYQPTLHYF.

The rearrangement uses TRBV4-3 and TRBJ2-3; TCRdb lists TRBD2, though no DNA is available to test this call. The CDR3 has 18 residues. Germline values: CDR1 LGHNA, CDR2 YSLEER. The CDR3 sequence is CASSQVGPVAGGTDTQYF.

V usage is TRBV9 and J usage is TRBJ2-3; as DNA is missing, the TRBD1 call by TCRdb cannot be tested. This CDR3 has 14 residues. CDR1 is SGDLS and CDR2 is YYNGEE in the germline V gene. CDR3 residues: CASSPGPYTDTQYF.

The chain combines TRBV29-1 with TRBJ2-3; with no DNA, the TCRdb D assignment of TRBD1 cannot be verified. In germline, CDR1 is SQVTM, CDR2 ANQGSEA. The CDR3 has 11 amino acids. The chain's CDR3 is CSVPQADTQYF.

The chain carries TRBV28 and TRBJ1-1; the D gene TCRdb calls, TRBD1, cannot be checked with no DNA. CDR1 is MDHEN and CDR2 is SYDVKM in the germline V gene. The CDR3 has 15 amino acids. CDR3 sequence reads: CASSALGARNTEAFF.

The CDR3 loop is CASSLDYPGGTEAFF. The chain is built from TRBV27 and TRBJ1-1; TCRdb indicates TRBD1, and absent DNA this call remains unverified. This CDR3 spans 15 amino acids. Germline CDR1 is MNHEY and CDR2 is SMNVEV (reference sequence).

This sequence joins TRBV20-1 and TRBJ2-2; lacking DNA, the TRBD2 call made by TCRdb goes unchecked. CDR1 is DFQATT, CDR2 SNEGSKA, per germline (reference sequence). The CDR3 sequence is 18 residues long. The CDR3 is CSARDEGEPFANTGELFF.

V usage is TRBV12-3 or TRBV12-4 and J usage is TRBJ2-5; the D gene TCRdb calls, TRBD2, cannot be checked with no DNA. This CDR3 comprises 16 residues. The CDR3 region is CASSLDGLAGLETQYF.

The V gene is TRBV7-2, the J gene TRBJ2-7. Germline V CDR1 and CDR2: SGHTA, FQGNSA. The length of the CDR3 is 12 residues. CDR3 amino acids: CASSPDGYEQYF.

The chain recombines TRBV4-2 with TRBJ1-1; lacking DNA, the TRBD1 call made by TCRdb goes unchecked. Looked up from germline, CDR1 is LGHNA and CDR2 is YNFKEQ. CDR3 length: 15 residues. The CDR3 here is CASSQDQGANTEAFF.

This chain connects TRBV28 to TRBJ1-2; no DNA is available, so the TRBD1 call from TCRdb remains unchecked. CDR3 length equals 13 residues. CDR1 is MDHEN and CDR2 is SYDVKM in the germline V gene. The CDR3 sequence is CASRLNYRDGYTF.

V gene TRBV12-3 or TRBV12-4 combines with J gene TRBJ2-2; TCRdb gives TRBD1 as the D gene, but with no DNA this cannot be confirmed. The CDR3 consists of 14 residues. This CDR3 reads CASTAGPYTGELFF.

Frequency places this clonotype as medium-sized. The chain joins TRBV25-1 to TRBJ2-2. This CDR3 spans 13 amino acids. CDR1 and CDR2 from the germline V gene are MGHDK and SYGVNS. The CDR3 here is CASSEYYDGELFF.

The chain uses TRBV29-1 and TRBJ2-2; without DNA, the TCRdb call of TRBD1 cannot be checked. The V gene's germline CDR1 is SQVTM and CDR2 ANQGSEA. The CDR3 is 13 amino acids. The CDR3: CSVTDRRYGELFF.

This rearrangement joins TRBV4-3 to TRBJ2-1; TCRdb proposes TRBD1, but this gene call is untestable without DNA. CDR1 LGHNA and CDR2 YSLEER come from the germline V gene. The CDR3 extends over 15 amino acids. The CDR3 is CASSPGARGWGEQFF.

The chain uses TRBV20-1 and TRBJ2-1; TCRdb picks TRBD1, but there is no DNA to check that call. This CDR3 is built from 13 residues. Germline lookup yields CDR1 DFQATT and CDR2 SNEGSKA (reference sequence). The CDR3 loop is CSARARTDNEQFF.

The chain combines TRBV10-3 with TRBJ2-1; no DNA is available, so the TRBD1 call from TCRdb remains unchecked. From germline, CDR1 is ENHRY and CDR2 SYGVKD. This CDR3 spans 13 amino acids. The CDR3 sequence is CAISEGQGDEQFF.

This chain joins TRBV11-2 and TRBJ2-7; TCRdb indicates TRBD1, and absent DNA this call remains unverified. This CDR3 has 15 amino acids. Germline CDR1 is SGHAT and CDR2 is FQNNGV. CDR3 in amino acids: CASSPPRTSSYEQYF.

The V gene is TRBV28, the J gene TRBJ2-1; the TCRdb call, TRBD2, lacks DNA for checking. The CDR3 is 14 amino acids. Germline V lookup: CDR1 MDHEN, CDR2 SYDVKM. The CDR3: CASSFLASYNEQFF.

The chain has TRBV7-6 and TRBJ2-2. The CDR3 totals 16 residues. CDR1 and CDR2 from the germline V gene are SGHVS and FNYEAQ. The CDR3: CASSLYAGENTGELFF.